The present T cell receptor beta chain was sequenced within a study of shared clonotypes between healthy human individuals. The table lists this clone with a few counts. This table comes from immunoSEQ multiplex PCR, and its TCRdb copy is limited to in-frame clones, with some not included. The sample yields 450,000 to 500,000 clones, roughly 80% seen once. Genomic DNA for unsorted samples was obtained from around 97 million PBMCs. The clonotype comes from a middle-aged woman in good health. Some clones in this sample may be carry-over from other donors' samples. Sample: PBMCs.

CDR3 sequence: CASSPGGAGAEQYF. CDR3 DNA: TGTGCCAGCTCCCCGGGGGGGGCCGGGGCCGAGCAGTACTTC. V gene TRBV18 combines with J gene TRBJ2-7; 8 bases fit TRBD2. The CDR3 runs to 14 residues. Per the germline V gene, CDR1 is KGHSH and CDR2 is LQKENI. The V and J ends lost 6 bases and 6 bases, in that order; junction bases with no gene match: 10. Using reference TRBV18 and TRBJ2-7 for the parts outside the CDR3, the full variable domain is NAGVMQNPRHLVRRRGQEARLRCSPMKGHSHVYWYRQLPEEGLKFMVYLQKENIIDESGMPKERFSAEFPKEGPSILRIQQVVRGDSAAYFCASSPGGAGAEQYFGPGTRLTVT.